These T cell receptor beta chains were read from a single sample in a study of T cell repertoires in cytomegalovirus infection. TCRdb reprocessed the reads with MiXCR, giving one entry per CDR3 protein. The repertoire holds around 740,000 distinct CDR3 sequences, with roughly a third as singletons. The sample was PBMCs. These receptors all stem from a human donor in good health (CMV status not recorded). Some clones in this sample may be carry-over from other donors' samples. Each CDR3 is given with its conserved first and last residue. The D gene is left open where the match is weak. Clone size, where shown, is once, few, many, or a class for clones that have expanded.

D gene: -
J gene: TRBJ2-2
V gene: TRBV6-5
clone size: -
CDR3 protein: CASSVPGHNTGELFF
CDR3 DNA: TGTGCCAGCAGTGTTCCGGGCCACAACACCGGGGAGCTGTTTTTT

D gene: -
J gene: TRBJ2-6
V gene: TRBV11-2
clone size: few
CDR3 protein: CASSLLAGGLSGANVLTF
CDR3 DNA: TGTGCCAGCAGCCTCTTAGCTGGGGGATTAAGTGGGGCCAACGTCCTGACTTTC

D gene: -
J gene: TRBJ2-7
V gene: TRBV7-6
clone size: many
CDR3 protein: CASSPTESYEQYF
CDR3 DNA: TGTGCCAGCAGCCCGACAGAGAGCTACGAGCAGTACTTC

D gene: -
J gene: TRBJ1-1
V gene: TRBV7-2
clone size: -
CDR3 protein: CASSLYPGTTEAFF
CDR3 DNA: TGTGCCAGCAGCTTATATCCAGGGACCACTGAAGCTTTCTTT

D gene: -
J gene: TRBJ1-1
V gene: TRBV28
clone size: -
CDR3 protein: CASRTPNTEAFF
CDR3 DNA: TGTGCCAGCAGAACACCGAACACTGAAGCTTTCTTT

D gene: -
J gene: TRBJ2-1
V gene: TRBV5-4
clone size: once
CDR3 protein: CASSLEWGNEQFF
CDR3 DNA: TGTGCCAGCAGCTTGGAGTGGGGGAATGAGCAGTTCTTC

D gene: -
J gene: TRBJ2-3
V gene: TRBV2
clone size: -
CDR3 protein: CASSVGADTQYF
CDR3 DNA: TGTGCCAGCAGTGTCGGCGCAGATACGCAGTATTTT

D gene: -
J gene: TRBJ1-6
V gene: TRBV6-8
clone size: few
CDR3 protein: CASSYSGSSYNSPLHF
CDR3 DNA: TGTGCCAGCAGTTACTCGGGGAGCTCCTATAATTCACCCCTCCACTTT

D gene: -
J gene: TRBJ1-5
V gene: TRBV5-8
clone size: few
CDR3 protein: CASSSQPDQPQHF
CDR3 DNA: TGTGCCAGCAGCTCCCAGCCGGATCAGCCCCAGCATTTT

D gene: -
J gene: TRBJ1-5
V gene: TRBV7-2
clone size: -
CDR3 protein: CASSSPGHPRGQPQHF
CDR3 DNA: TGTGCCAGCAGCTCTCCGGGACACCCGAGAGGTCAGCCCCAGCATTTT

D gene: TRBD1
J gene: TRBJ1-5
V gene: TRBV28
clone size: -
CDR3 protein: CASSSWGTGDNQPQHF
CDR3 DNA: TGTGCCAGCAGTTCGTGGGGGACAGGGGACAATCAGCCCCAGCATTTT

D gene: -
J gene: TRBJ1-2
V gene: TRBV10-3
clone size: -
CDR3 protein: CAISDRRGFGGYTF
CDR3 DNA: TGTGCCATCAGTGACCGGAGGGGGTTTGGTGGCTACACCTTC

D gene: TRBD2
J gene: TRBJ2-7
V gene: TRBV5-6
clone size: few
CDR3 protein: CASSSHPLEGRAAYEQYF
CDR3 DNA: TGTGCCAGCAGCTCCCATCCCCTTGAGGGGAGGGCCGCCTACGAGCAGTACTTC

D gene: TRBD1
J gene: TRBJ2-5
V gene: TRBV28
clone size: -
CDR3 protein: CASSRPGTGGRGRETQYF
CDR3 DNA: TGTGCCAGCAGCCGCCCCGGGACAGGGGGCCGGGGAAGAGAGACCCAGTACTTC

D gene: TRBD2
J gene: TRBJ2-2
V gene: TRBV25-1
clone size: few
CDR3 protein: CASSPPRGANTGELFF
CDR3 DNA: TGTGCCAGCAGTCCCCCGCGGGGGGCAAACACCGGGGAGCTGTTTTTT

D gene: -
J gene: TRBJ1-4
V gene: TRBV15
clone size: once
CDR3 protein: CATSRTDPNEKLFF
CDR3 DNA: TGTGCCACCAGCAGGACGGACCCTAATGAAAAACTGTTTTTT

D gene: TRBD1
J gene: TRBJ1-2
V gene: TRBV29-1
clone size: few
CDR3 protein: CSVDQAGTGTYGYTF
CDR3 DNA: TGCAGCGTTGATCAAGCGGGGACAGGAACCTATGGCTACACCTTC

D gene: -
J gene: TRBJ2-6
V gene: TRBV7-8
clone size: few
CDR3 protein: CASSRGAGSGANVLTF
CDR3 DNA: TGTGCCAGCAGCCGAGGGGCGGGCTCTGGGGCCAACGTCCTGACTTTC

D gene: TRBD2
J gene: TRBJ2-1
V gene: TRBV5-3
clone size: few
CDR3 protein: CASSLISPAGVLHNEQFF
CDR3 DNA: TGTGCCAGCAGCTTGATCTCTCCAGCGGGAGTTCTTCACAATGAGCAGTTCTTC

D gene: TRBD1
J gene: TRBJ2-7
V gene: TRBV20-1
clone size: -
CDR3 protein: CSATDRDPYEQYF
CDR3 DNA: TGCAGTGCGACGGACAGGGACCCCTACGAGCAGTACTTC

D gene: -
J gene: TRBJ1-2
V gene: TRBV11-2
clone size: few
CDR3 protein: CASSLDNAGYTF
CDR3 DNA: TGTGCCAGCAGCTTAGATAACGCCGGCTACACCTTC

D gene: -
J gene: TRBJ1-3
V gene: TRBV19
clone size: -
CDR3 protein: CASSIPGRGNTIYF
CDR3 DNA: TGTGCCAGTAGTATACCGGGACGAGGAAACACCATATATTTT

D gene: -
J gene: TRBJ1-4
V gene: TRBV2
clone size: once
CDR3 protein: CASSESRQGNLDEKLFF
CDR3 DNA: TGTGCCAGCAGTGAATCCCGGCAGGGAAATTTAGATGAAAAACTGTTTTTT